These T cell receptor beta chains were read from a single sample in a study of T cells after yellow fever vaccination. TCRdb reprocessed the 5' RACE reads via MiXCR and lists one record per CDR3 protein. The sample holds approximately 250,000 distinct CDR3 sequences, about 5.2% seen once. The sequencing here drew on CD4+ T cells sorted from PBMCs, taken on the day of the yellow fever booster vaccination. These TCRs come from a man younger than 35 who received the YFV17D yellow fever vaccine. Each CDR3 is given with its conserved first and last residue. The D gene is left open where the match is weak. The size of a clone is reported for some rows only, either as once, few or many, or as a class for expanded clones.

D gene	V gene	clone size	CDR3 length	J gene	CDR3 protein	CDR3 DNA
TRBD2	TRBV27	few	16	TRBJ2-7	CASSPLRTAGDLFQYF	TGTGCCAGCAGTCCCCTCCGGACAGCGGGGGATTTATTCCAGTACTTC
-	TRBV5-5	-	12	TRBJ1-2	CASTGTTYGYTF	TGTGCCAGCACCGGGACAACATATGGCTACACCTTC
-	TRBV6-6	many	14	TRBJ1-1	CASRPRYLNTEAFF	TGTGCCAGCAGACCCCGATACCTGAACACTGAAGCTTTCTTT
-	TRBV15	few	16	TRBJ1-1	CATSREWGQYNTEAFF	TGTGCCACCAGCAGAGAGTGGGGGCAATATAACACTGAAGCTTTCTTT
TRBD1	TRBV7-9	-	14	TRBJ1-6	CASSFTGDNSPLHF	TGTGCCAGCAGCTTTACAGGGGATAATTCACCCCTCCACTTT
-	TRBV7-2	many	15	TRBJ1-1	CASSLEAGWAREAFF	TGTGCCAGCAGCTTAGAGGCAGGGTGGGCTCGTGAAGCTTTCTTT
-	TRBV11-2	-	14	TRBJ2-1	CASSLGTKNNEQFF	TGTGCCAGCAGCTTGGGGACGAAGAACAATGAGCAGTTCTTC
-	TRBV12-3/TRBV12-4	few	18	TRBJ1-2	CASSRNTGNGDTNYGYTF	TGTGCCAGCAGCCGAAATACAGGAAATGGGGACACTAACTATGGCTACACCTTC
-	TRBV6-4	few	15	TRBJ1-2	CASSDSAAEYYGYTF	TGTGCCAGCAGTGACTCGGCGGCCGAGTACTATGGCTACACCTTC
TRBD1	TRBV12-3/TRBV12-4	few	14	TRBJ2-3	CASSLQGAGDTQYF	TGTGCCAGCAGTCTGCAGGGGGCAGGAGATACGCAGTATTTT
TRBD1	TRBV6-4	few	13	TRBJ2-1	CARGTGPLDEQFF	TGTGCCAGGGGGACAGGGCCCCTCGATGAGCAGTTCTTC
-	TRBV12-3/TRBV12-4	few	13	TRBJ2-5	CASSTTSMETQYF	TGTGCCAGCAGTACGACTAGTATGGAGACCCAGTACTTC
-	TRBV11-2	many	15	TRBJ2-3	CASSLGLGGRDTQYF	TGTGCCAGCAGCTTAGGTCTTGGGGGACGAGATACGCAGTATTTT
-	TRBV28	few	10	TRBJ2-1	CASSLDEQFF	TGTGCCAGCAGTTTAGATGAGCAGTTCTTC
TRBD1	TRBV24-1	many	15	TRBJ2-1	CATSEPGTGKNEQFF	TGTGCCACCAGTGAGCCTGGGACAGGGAAAAATGAGCAGTTCTTC
-	TRBV28	-	13	TRBJ1-5	CASKTGGTGPQHF	TGTGCCAGCAAAACCGGAGGGACGGGACCCCAGCATTTT
-	TRBV4-1	few	16	TRBJ1-5	CASSQRLIAENQPQHF	TGCGCCAGCAGCCAGCGCCTAATTGCCGAAAATCAGCCCCAGCATTTT
-	TRBV4-1	many	14	TRBJ2-7	CASSKGTGAYEQYF	TGCGCCAGCAGCAAAGGGACGGGGGCCTACGAGCAGTACTTC
-	TRBV6-5	-	14	TRBJ1-1	CASSYSGQLTEAFF	TGTGCCAGCAGTTACTCCGGACAGCTAACTGAAGCTTTCTTT
-	TRBV4-3	few	19	TRBJ2-5	CASSQDRLVGDGDGGTQYF	TGCGCCAGCAGCCAAGATCGGCTCGTCGGGGACGGGGACGGGGGGACCCAGTACTTC
-	TRBV18	few	14	TRBJ2-2	CASSPQGRSGELFF	TGTGCCAGCTCACCCCAAGGCCGGAGCGGGGAGCTGTTTTTT
-	TRBV20-1	many	14	TRBJ1-1	CSAREGGVNTEAFF	TGCAGTGCTAGAGAGGGGGGGGTGAACACTGAAGCTTTCTTT
-	TRBV29-1	many	16	TRBJ2-1	CSVEGVGGFGGNEQFF	TGCAGCGTTGAAGGGGTCGGGGGCTTTGGCGGCAATGAGCAGTTCTTC
TRBD2	TRBV5-1	few	15	TRBJ2-5	CASTSRTSGGETQYF	TGCGCCAGTACGAGTAGGACTAGCGGTGGAGAGACCCAGTACTTC
-	TRBV11-2	few	14	TRBJ1-1	CASSLAGVGTEAFF	TGTGCCAGCAGCTTAGCCGGGGTCGGCACTGAAGCTTTCTTT
-	TRBV20-1	many	13	TRBJ2-2	CSAGLTGTGELFF	TGCAGTGCTGGACTAACGGGGACCGGGGAGCTGTTTTTT
TRBD2	TRBV4-1	many	15	TRBJ2-1	CASSNGGARDNEQFF	TGCGCCAGCAGCAACGGGGGGGCTAGAGACAATGAGCAGTTCTTC
-	TRBV11-2	few	13	TRBJ1-5	CASSVSPSQPQHF	TGTGCCAGCAGCGTCTCGCCCAGTCAGCCCCAGCATTTT
TRBD1	TRBV12-3/TRBV12-4	few	14	TRBJ1-5	CASSAGTGAQPQHF	TGTGCCAGCAGTGCCGGGACAGGGGCTCAGCCCCAGCATTTT
-	TRBV4-3	-	15	TRBJ1-5	CASSRAVQGNQPQHF	TGCGCCAGCAGCCGCGCCGTACAGGGCAATCAGCCCCAGCATTTT
-	TRBV5-1	many	13	TRBJ1-2	CASSLVTADGYTF	TGCGCCAGCAGCTTGGTGACAGCGGATGGCTACACCTTC
-	TRBV27	-	16	TRBJ2-3	CASSYPRRLGTDTQYF	TGTGCCAGCAGTTACCCTAGGAGGCTTGGGACAGATACGCAGTATTTT
TRBD1	TRBV3-1	few	14	TRBJ2-5	CASSRTTGRETQYF	TGTGCCAGCAGCCGAACGACAGGGAGAGAGACCCAGTACTTC
-	TRBV5-1	few	13	TRBJ1-1	CASSLEVQNEAFF	TGCGCCAGCAGCTTGGAGGTACAGAATGAAGCTTTCTTT
-	TRBV12-3/TRBV12-4	many	12	TRBJ2-5	CASSLLFQTQYF	TGTGCCAGCAGTTTACTCTTCCAGACCCAGTACTTC
-	TRBV28	few	15	TRBJ2-1	CASSSLWDIDNEQFF	TGTGCCAGCAGCTCTCTTTGGGACATCGACAATGAGCAGTTCTTC
-	TRBV5-1	many	18	TRBJ2-1	CASSLSDSSQSYYNEQFF	TGCGCCAGCAGCCTCTCGGACAGTTCTCAATCTTACTACAATGAGCAGTTCTTC
-	TRBV20-1	-	14	TRBJ1-5	CSAADRLGNQPQHF	TGCAGTGCCGCCGATAGGTTGGGCAATCAGCCCCAGCATTTT
TRBD1	TRBV10-3	-	15	TRBJ2-5	CAISTGTGVGETQYF	TGTGCCATCAGCACCGGGACAGGGGTAGGAGAGACCCAGTACTTC
-	TRBV5-1	many	15	TRBJ1-1	CASSPWGGSDTEAFF	TGCGCCAGCAGCCCTTGGGGAGGGAGTGACACTGAAGCTTTCTTT
-	TRBV19	-	13	TRBJ1-5	CASSIVGVQPQHF	TGTGCCAGTAGTATAGTTGGGGTCCAGCCCCAGCATTTT
TRBD2	TRBV6-1	-	16	TRBJ2-3	CASSEAVSGGSDPQYF	TGTGCCAGCAGTGAAGCGGTGAGCGGGGGGTCCGATCCGCAGTATTTT
TRBD1	TRBV12-3/TRBV12-4	-	15	TRBJ2-7	CASSSEGQGADEQYF	TGTGCCAGCAGTTCCGAAGGACAGGGGGCCGACGAGCAGTACTTC
-	TRBV3-1	many	12	TRBJ1-5	CASSLQGQPQHF	TGTGCCAGCAGCCTTCAGGGTCAGCCCCAGCATTTT
TRBD2	TRBV12-5	few	16	TRBJ2-3	CASGPGLAESTDTQYF	TGTGCTAGTGGTCCGGGACTAGCGGAGAGCACAGATACGCAGTATTTT
-	TRBV20-1	-	13	TRBJ2-2	CSAGPPGTGELFF	TGCAGTGCCGGTCCCCCAGGGACCGGGGAGCTGTTTTTT
TRBD1	TRBV6-5	-	14	TRBJ1-4	CASRPDRGPEKLFF	TGTGCCAGCAGGCCCGACAGGGGGCCTGAAAAACTGTTTTTT
-	TRBV7-2	few	15	TRBJ2-1	CASSLYPGSYNEQFF	TGTGCCAGCAGCTTATATCCAGGCTCCTACAATGAGCAGTTCTTC
TRBD1	TRBV5-5	many	12	TRBJ2-5	CASSLQGATQYF	TGTGCCAGCAGCTTACAGGGGGCGACCCAGTACTTC
TRBD1	TRBV7-9	few	16	TRBJ1-2	CASSLGETGGAYGYTF	TGTGCCAGCAGCTTAGGGGAGACAGGGGGCGCATATGGCTACACCTTC
TRBD1	TRBV28	few	16	TRBJ1-1	CASSFRDRRFRTEAFF	TGTGCCAGCAGTTTCCGGGACAGGAGATTTAGGACTGAAGCTTTCTTT
-	TRBV7-2	many	15	TRBJ2-1	CASSLALASYNEQFF	TGTGCCAGCAGCTTAGCACTAGCCTCCTACAATGAGCAGTTCTTC
-	TRBV7-2	few	14	TRBJ2-4	CASRGGAVKSIQYF	TGTGCCAGCAGGGGGGGGGCAGTCAAGAGCATTCAGTACTTC
-	TRBV7-2	few	15	TRBJ2-2	CASSFRSGNTGELFF	TGTGCCAGCAGCTTTAGGAGCGGGAACACCGGGGAGCTGTTTTTT
TRBD2	TRBV6-6	few	15	TRBJ2-7	CASSYLGGSSYEQYF	TGTGCCAGCAGTTACTTGGGGGGGAGCTCCTACGAGCAGTACTTC
-	TRBV3-1	few	16	TRBJ1-1	CASSQDQAGPIDLTFF	TGTGCCAGCAGCCAAGATCAGGCCGGACCCATTGATCTGACTTTCTTT
-	TRBV7-8	-	13	TRBJ2-5	CASSFTPGGVQYF	TGTGCCAGCAGCTTTACGCCAGGAGGCGTCCAGTACTTC
TRBD2	TRBV10-2	-	16	TRBJ2-3	CASRDPSGGSTDTQYF	TGCGCCAGCAGGGACCCTAGCGGGGGAAGCACAGATACGCAGTATTTT
TRBD2	TRBV7-2	many	19	TRBJ2-3	CASSPELAGDFRWTDTQYF	TGTGCCAGCAGCCCAGAACTAGCGGGGGATTTTCGATGGACAGATACGCAGTATTTT